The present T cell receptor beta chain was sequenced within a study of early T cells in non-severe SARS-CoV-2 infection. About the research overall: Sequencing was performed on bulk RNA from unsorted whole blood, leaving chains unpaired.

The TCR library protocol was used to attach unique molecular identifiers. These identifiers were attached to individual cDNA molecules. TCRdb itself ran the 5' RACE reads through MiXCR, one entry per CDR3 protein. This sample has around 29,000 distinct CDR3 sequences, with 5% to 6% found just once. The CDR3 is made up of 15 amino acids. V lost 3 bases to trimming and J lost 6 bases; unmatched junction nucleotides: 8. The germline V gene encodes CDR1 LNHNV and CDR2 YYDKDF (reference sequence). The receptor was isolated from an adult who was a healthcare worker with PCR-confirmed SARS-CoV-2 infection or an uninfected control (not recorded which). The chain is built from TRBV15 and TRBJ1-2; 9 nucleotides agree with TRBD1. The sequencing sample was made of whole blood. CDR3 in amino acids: CATSSVTGTGNGYTF. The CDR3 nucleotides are TGTGCCACCAGCAGTGTCACCGGGACAGGGAATGGCTACACCTTC.